This is a list of T cell receptor beta chains from one sample in a study of neoadjuvant nivolumab and ipilimumab in lung cancer. The assay was immunoSEQ multiplex PCR, and TCRdb's table has in-frame clones only and misses some. This table has fewer than 40,000 clones, 85% to 90% appearing once. Sequenced material: peripheral blood, taken before neoadjuvant nivolumab, alone or with ipilimumab. The receptors here all came from an adult with non-small cell lung cancer. Each CDR3 is given with its conserved first and last residue. D genes are given only for firm matches. Rows may omit the clone size; those that give it use once, few, many or a size class.

>.|TRBJ2-6|TRBV11-3|TRBD1
CASSLEGTGASGANVLTF
TGTGCCAGCAGCTTAGAAGGGACAGGCGCCTCTGGGGCCAACGTCCTGACTTTC
>.|TRBJ2-7|TRBV7-9|TRBD2
CASSLAPSGKSYEQYF
TGTGCCAGCAGCTTAGCCCCTAGCGGGAAGAGCTACGAGCAGTACTTC
>.|TRBJ2-7|TRBV10-3|.
CAISDLRGSDPYEQYF
TGTGCCATCAGTGATCTTCGCGGCTCAGACCCTTACGAGCAGTACTTC
>.|TRBJ1-2|TRBV6-6|.
CASTLGRAYGYTF
TGTGCCAGCACCCTGGGGAGGGCTTATGGCTACACCTTC
>.|TRBJ2-1|TRBV5-4|TRBD2
CASSPGLAGAANEQFF
TGTGCCAGCAGTCCTGGACTAGCGGGAGCCGCGAATGAGCAGTTCTTC
>.|TRBJ1-4|TRBV6-1|TRBD1
CASRSGGGDEKLFF
TGTGCCAGCAGGTCAGGGGGCGGGGATGAAAAACTGTTTTTT
>.|TRBJ2-5|TRBV30|.
CAWQGIETQYF
TGTGCCTGGCAGGGGATAGAGACCCAGTACTTC
>.|TRBJ2-2|TRBV14|.
CASSQVNTGELFF
TGTGCCAGCAGCCAAGTGAACACCGGGGAGCTGTTTTTT
>.|TRBJ2-7|TRBV18|.
CASSLRPPARGTSYEQYF
TGTGCCAGCTCACTGAGACCGCCCGCCAGGGGCACCTCCTACGAGCAGTACTTC
>.|TRBJ1-5|TRBV21-1|.
CASSPTTGGLHLPQHF
TGTGCCAGCAGCCCCACTACGGGAGGCCTCCATTTGCCCCAGCATTTT
>.|TRBJ2-1|TRBV30|TRBD2
CAWSVRGAGDEQFF
TGTGCCTGGAGTGTACGAGGCGCGGGGGATGAGCAGTTCTTC
>.|TRBJ2-4|TRBV27|TRBD1
CASSATGGWAGNIQYF
TGTGCCAGCAGTGCCACAGGGGGCTGGGCGGGAAACATTCAGTACTTC
>.|TRBJ1-5|TRBV19|TRBD1
CASSMGQGEGKPQHF
TGTGCCAGTAGTATGGGGCAGGGGGAGGGAAAACCCCAGCATTTT
>.|TRBJ2-7|TRBV11-2|TRBD2
CASSASSGREYEQYF
TGTGCCAGCAGCGCGAGTAGCGGGAGAGAGTACGAGCAGTACTTC
>.|TRBJ1-2|TRBV30|TRBD1
CACQQGRFPWGYTF
TGTGCCTGCCAACAGGGGAGGTTTCCTTGGGGCTACACCTTC
>.|TRBJ2-1|TRBV5-4|.
CASSLGLNEQFF
TGTGCCAGCAGCTTGGGCCTTAATGAGCAGTTCTTC
>.|TRBJ2-7|TRBV6-1|TRBD1
CASSKDRFKTYEQYF
TGTGCCAGCAGTAAGGACAGGTTCAAGACCTACGAGCAGTACTTC
>few|TRBJ2-7|TRBV5-1|.
CASSGGAKFHEQYF
TGCGCCAGCAGTGGGGGGGCGAAGTTCCACGAGCAGTACTTC
>.|TRBJ2-3|TRBV7-9|.
CATWGRRVTDTQYF
TGTGCCACCTGGGGGAGGCGGGTCACAGATACGCAGTATTTT
>.|TRBJ1-4|TRBV5-8|.
CASSWWTSTNEKLFF
TGTGCCAGCAGCTGGTGGACAAGTACTAATGAAAAACTGTTTTTT
>.|TRBJ2-1|TRBV6-5|TRBD2
CASRTGLAYTNEQFF
TGTGCCAGCAGGACGGGACTAGCCTATACCAATGAGCAGTTCTTC
>.|TRBJ2-1|TRBV4-3|TRBD2
CASSESRTSGIIGSYNEQFF
TGCGCCAGCAGCGAATCGAGGACTAGCGGGATTATAGGCTCCTACAATGAGCAGTTCTTC
>.|TRBJ2-7|TRBV28|.
CASSLQQMYEQYF
TGTGCCAGCAGTTTACAACAGATGTACGAGCAGTACTTC
>few|TRBJ2-5|TRBV6-1|TRBD2
CASSLAGGQETQYF
TGTGCCAGCAGTTTGGCGGGAGGACAAGAGACCCAGTACTTC
>once|TRBJ1-1|TRBV18|.
CASSPRTGANTEAFF
TGTGCCAGCTCACCCCGGACGGGAGCGAACACTGAAGCTTTCTTT
>.|TRBJ2-7|TRBV14|.
CASSQARGIAREQYF
TGTGCCAGCAGCCAAGCAAGGGGAATAGCGCGTGAGCAGTACTTC
>.|TRBJ2-5|TRBV7-8|.
CASSFRRETQYF
TGTGCCAGCAGCTTCCGTAGGGAGACCCAGTACTTC
>once|TRBJ2-7|TRBV9|TRBD1
CASSVEGGGSYEQYF
TGTGCCAGCAGCGTAGAAGGGGGCGGGTCCTACGAGCAGTACTTC
>.|TRBJ2-7|TRBV4-2|.
CASSQGVFSSYEQYF
TGTGCCAGCAGCCAGGGCGTGTTTAGCTCCTACGAGCAGTACTTC
>once|TRBJ2-3|TRBV2|.
CASTGGGTDTQYF
TGTGCCAGCACTGGCGGTGGCACAGATACGCAGTATTTT
>.|TRBJ2-1|TRBV4-3|.
CASSQEYSGTYNEQFF
TGCGCCAGCAGCCAAGAGTACTCGGGTACCTACAATGAGCAGTTCTTC
>.|TRBJ2-2|TRBV6-6|.
CASSYSLGGTGELFF
TGTGCCAGCAGTTACTCTTTGGGGGGCACCGGGGAGCTGTTTTTT
>.|TRBJ1-2|TRBV29-1|TRBD1
CSVRDSNYGYTF
TGCAGCGTTAGGGACAGTAACTATGGCTACACCTTC
>.|TRBJ2-7|TRBV5-4|TRBD2
CASSASLADSYEQYF
TGTGCCAGCAGCGCGTCACTAGCGGACTCCTACGAGCAGTACTTC
>.|TRBJ2-5|TRBV5-1|.
CASSSNTGYQETQYF
TGCGCCAGCAGCTCCAATACAGGGTACCAAGAGACCCAGTACTTC
>.|TRBJ2-5|TRBV30|.
CAWSLPSRQETQYF
TGTGCCTGGAGCCTGCCAAGCAGGCAAGAGACCCAGTACTTC
>.|TRBJ2-3|TRBV10-3|.
CAISGGQALTDTQYF
TGTGCCATCAGTGGCGGCCAGGCCCTCACAGATACGCAGTATTTT
>once|TRBJ1-2|TRBV7-8|.
CASSLGDSNYGYTF
TGTGCCAGCAGCTTAGGCGATTCCAACTATGGCTACACCTTC
>.|TRBJ1-2|TRBV30|TRBD1
CDWSSQGTAGGYTF
TGTGACTGGAGTTCGCAGGGGACAGCGGGTGGCTACACCTTC
>.|TRBJ2-1|TRBV9|.
CASSVAWGSYEQFF
TGTGCCAGCAGCGTAGCTTGGGGTTCCTATGAGCAGTTCTTC
>.|TRBJ2-6|TRBV9|.
CASSFAMWGRDSGANVLTF
TGTGCCAGCAGCTTCGCGATGTGGGGCAGGGACTCTGGGGCCAACGTCCTGACTTTC
>.|TRBJ1-4|TRBV14|.
CASSTWDFTTNEKLFF
TGTGCCAGCAGCACCTGGGACTTCACAACTAATGAAAAACTGTTTTTT
>.|TRBJ1-5|TRBV6-6|TRBD1
CASNQDRGKPQHF
TGTGCCAGCAACCAGGACAGGGGAAAGCCCCAGCATTTT
>.|TRBJ2-5|TRBV7-8|.
CASRNTGSRETQYF
TGTGCCAGCAGAAATACAGGTTCCAGAGAGACCCAGTACTTC
>.|TRBJ2-2|TRBV11-2|.
CASRYLRGRRTGELFF
TGTGCCAGCAGGTACCTCAGGGGAAGGAGGACCGGGGAGCTGTTTTTT
>once|TRBJ2-5|TRBV4-1|.
CASSPVRGGAETQYF
TGCGCCAGCAGCCCCGTGAGGGGTGGGGCCGAGACCCAGTACTTC
>.|TRBJ1-1|TRBV7-2|.
CASSLEFEAFF
TGTGCCAGCAGCTTAGAGTTTGAAGCTTTCTTT
>.|TRBJ1-5|TRBV28|TRBD1
CASSLSGGAEQPQHF
TGTGCCAGCAGTTTATCAGGGGGCGCGGAACAGCCCCAGCATTTT
>.|TRBJ2-2|TRBV11-3|TRBD1
CASSLGQGEVGELFF
TGTGCCAGCAGCTTAGGACAGGGGGAAGTCGGGGAGCTGTTTTTT
>.|TRBJ2-7|TRBV29-1|.
CSVEGQAYEQYF
TGCAGCGTTGAAGGGCAAGCCTACGAGCAGTACTTC
>.|TRBJ1-2|TRBV2|.
CASKANYGYTF
TGTGCCAGCAAGGCTAACTATGGCTACACCTTC
>.|TRBJ2-7|TRBV6-5|.
CASSPAPPHEQYF
TGTGCCAGCAGTCCCGCCCCCCCTCACGAGCAGTACTTC
>.|TRBJ2-7|TRBV10-1|TRBD1
CASSGSTGASYEQYF
TGCGCCAGCAGTGGGTCAACAGGGGCCTCCTACGAGCAGTACTTC
>.|TRBJ2-7|TRBV5-1|TRBD2
CASSLGTSGRKGTREQYF
TGCGCCAGCAGCTTGGGTACTAGCGGGAGGAAGGGGACGCGGGAGCAGTACTTC
>.|TRBJ1-5|TRBV5-6|.
CASSLGDQPQHF
TGTGCCAGCAGCTTGGGGGATCAGCCCCAGCATTTT
>.|TRBJ2-2|TRBV4-1|.
CASSQEGVEELFF
TGCGCCAGCAGCCAAGAAGGGGTGGAGGAGCTGTTTTTT
>.|TRBJ2-7|TRBV4-3|.
CASSQERTYEQYF
TGCGCCAGCAGCCAGGAACGAACGTACGAGCAGTACTTC
>.|TRBJ2-7|TRBV19|TRBD1
CASSIQPGGAYEQYF
TGTGCCAGTAGTATACAGCCAGGGGGCGCGTACGAGCAGTACTTC
>.|TRBJ2-7|TRBV6-5|.
CASSYSQDYEQYF
TGTGCCAGCAGTTACTCGCAGGACTACGAGCAGTACTTC
>.|TRBJ1-2|TRBV5-1|.
CASRAGRSYGYTF
TGCGCCAGCAGGGCCGGGAGAAGCTATGGCTACACCTTC